This T cell receptor (beta chain) was captured by sequencing in a study of T cell clones after liver transplantation. The table lists this clone with a few counts. Antigen specificity is unknown. TCRdb's copy holds only in-frame clones and misses some; the assay was immunoSEQ multiplex PCR. The table includes fewer than 2,500 clones, around 24% detected once. Sequencing of dividing CFSE-low cells from the MLR defined alloreactive TCRbeta sequences. Stimulators were graft donor PBMCs, splenocytes, lymph-node cells, or third-party PBMCs for pre-transplant recipient cells. The CDR3 covers 12 residues. Germline CDR1 reads SSHAT; CDR2 reads FNYEAQ (reference sequence). V dropped 4 bases and J dropped 3 bases, with 4 bases sitting between them.

This sequence joins TRBV7-7 and TRBJ2-1; unclear D gene. The source material was CD8+ T cells from cultured PBMCs. The origin of this receptor is a human patient who received a liver transplant. Some of the T cells may derive from the graft donor. The CDR3 is CASSSNYNEQFF. The CDR3 DNA follows: TGTGCCAGCAGCTCCAACTACAATGAGCAGTTCTTC.